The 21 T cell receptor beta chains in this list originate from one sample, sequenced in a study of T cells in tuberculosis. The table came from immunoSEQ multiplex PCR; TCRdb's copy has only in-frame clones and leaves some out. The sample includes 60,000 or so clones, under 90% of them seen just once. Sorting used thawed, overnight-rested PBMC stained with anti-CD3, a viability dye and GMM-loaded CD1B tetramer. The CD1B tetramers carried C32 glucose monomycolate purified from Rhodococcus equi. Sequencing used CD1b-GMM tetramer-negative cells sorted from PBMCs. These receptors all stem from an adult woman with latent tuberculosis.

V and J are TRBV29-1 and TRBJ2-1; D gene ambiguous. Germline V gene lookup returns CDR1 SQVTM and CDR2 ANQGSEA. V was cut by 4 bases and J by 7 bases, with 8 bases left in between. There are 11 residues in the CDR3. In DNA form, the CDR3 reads TGCAGCGTTGGAGGCGTGAATGAGCAGTTCTTC. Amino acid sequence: CSVGGVNEQFF.

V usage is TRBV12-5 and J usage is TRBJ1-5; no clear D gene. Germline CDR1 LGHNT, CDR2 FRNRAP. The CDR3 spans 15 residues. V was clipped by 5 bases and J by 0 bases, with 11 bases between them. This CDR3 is CASGLETTSNQPQHF. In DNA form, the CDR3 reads TGTGCTAGTGGTCTCGAGACTACTAGCAATCAGCCCCAGCATTTT.

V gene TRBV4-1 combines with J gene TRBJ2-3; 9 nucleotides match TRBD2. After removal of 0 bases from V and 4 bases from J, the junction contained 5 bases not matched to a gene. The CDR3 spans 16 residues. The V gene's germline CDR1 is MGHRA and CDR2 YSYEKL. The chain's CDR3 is CASSQELAGLADTQYF. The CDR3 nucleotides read TGCGCCAGCAGCCAAGAGCTAGCGGGGTTAGCAGATACGCAGTATTTT.

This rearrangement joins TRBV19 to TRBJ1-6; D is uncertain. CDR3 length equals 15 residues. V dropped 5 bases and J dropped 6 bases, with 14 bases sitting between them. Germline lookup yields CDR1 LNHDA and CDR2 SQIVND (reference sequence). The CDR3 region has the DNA TGTGCCAGTAGTGGCGAGGTGGTAGGTAATTCACCCCTCCACTTT. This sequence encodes CASSGEVVGNSPLHF.

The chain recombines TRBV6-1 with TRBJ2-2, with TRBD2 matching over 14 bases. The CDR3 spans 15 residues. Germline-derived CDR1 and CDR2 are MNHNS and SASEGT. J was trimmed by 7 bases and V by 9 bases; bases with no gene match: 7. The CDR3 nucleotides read TGTGCCAGTAGCGGACTAGCGGGGGGTGTCGGGGAGCTGTTTTTT. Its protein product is CASSGLAGGVGELFF.

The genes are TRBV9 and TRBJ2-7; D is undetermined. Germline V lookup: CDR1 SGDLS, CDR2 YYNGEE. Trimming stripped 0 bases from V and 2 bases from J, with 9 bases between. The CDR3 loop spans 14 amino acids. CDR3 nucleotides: TGTGCCAGCAGCGTAGGGGTGGAGCCCTACGAGCAGTACTTC. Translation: CASSVGVEPYEQYF.

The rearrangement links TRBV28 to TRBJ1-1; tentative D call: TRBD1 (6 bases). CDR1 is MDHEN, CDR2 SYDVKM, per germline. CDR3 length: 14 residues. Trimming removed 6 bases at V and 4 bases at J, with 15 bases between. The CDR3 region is CASRSGGRTTEAFF. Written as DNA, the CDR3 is TGTGCCAGCAGGTCCGGGGGGCGCACCACTGAAGCTTTCTTT.

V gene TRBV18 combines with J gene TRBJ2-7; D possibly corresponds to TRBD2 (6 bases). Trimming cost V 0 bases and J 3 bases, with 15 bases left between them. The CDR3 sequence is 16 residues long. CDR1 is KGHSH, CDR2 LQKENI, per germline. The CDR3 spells CASSPPGGINYYEQYF. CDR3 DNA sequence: TGTGCCAGCTCACCACCGGGAGGAATTAACTACTACGAGCAGTACTTC. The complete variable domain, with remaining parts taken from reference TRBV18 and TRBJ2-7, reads NAGVMQNPRHLVRRRGQEARLRCSPMKGHSHVYWYRQLPEEGLKFMVYLQKENIIDESGMPKERFSAEFPKEGPSILRIQQVVRGDSAAYFCASSPPGGINYYEQYFGPGTRLTVT.

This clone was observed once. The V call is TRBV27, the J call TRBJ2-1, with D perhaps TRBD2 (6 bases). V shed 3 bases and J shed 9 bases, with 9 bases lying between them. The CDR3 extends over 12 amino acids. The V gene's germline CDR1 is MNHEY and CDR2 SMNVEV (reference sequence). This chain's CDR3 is CASSFRGSEQFF. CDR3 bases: TGTGCCAGCAGTTTCCGGGGGAGTGAGCAGTTCTTC.

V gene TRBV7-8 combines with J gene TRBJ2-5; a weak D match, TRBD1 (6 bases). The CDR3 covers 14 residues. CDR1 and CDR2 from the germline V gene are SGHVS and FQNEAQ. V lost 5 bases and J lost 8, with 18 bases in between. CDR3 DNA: TGTGCCAGCAGCCCGTACAGGGCGAGGGGAACCCAGTACTTC. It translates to CASSPYRARGTQYF.

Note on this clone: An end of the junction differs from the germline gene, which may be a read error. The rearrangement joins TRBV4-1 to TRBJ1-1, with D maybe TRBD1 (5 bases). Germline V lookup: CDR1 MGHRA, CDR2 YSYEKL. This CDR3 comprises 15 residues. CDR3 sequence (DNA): TGCGCCAGCAGCCAAATGGCACGTACGGACACTAAAGCTTTCTTT. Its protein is CASSQMARTDTKAFF.

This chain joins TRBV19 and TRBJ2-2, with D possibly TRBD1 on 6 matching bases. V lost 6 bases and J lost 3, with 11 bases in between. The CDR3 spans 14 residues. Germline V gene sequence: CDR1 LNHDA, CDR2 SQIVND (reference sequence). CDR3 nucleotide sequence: TGTGCCAGTAGGCTGGACAGAGACACCGGGGAGCTGTTTTTT. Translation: CASRLDRDTGELFF.

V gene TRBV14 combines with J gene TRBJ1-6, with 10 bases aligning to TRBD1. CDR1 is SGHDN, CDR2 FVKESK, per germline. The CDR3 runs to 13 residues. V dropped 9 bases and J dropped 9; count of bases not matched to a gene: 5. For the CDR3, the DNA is TGTGCCAGTTCTGGGACAGGGGTTTCACCCCTCCACTTT. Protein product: CASSGTGVSPLHF.

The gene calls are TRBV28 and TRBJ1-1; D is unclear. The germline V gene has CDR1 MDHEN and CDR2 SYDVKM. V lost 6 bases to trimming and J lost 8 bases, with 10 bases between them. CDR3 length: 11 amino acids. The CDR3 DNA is TGTGCCAGCAGCCTCGACGGGGAAGCTTTCTTT. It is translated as CASSLDGEAFF.

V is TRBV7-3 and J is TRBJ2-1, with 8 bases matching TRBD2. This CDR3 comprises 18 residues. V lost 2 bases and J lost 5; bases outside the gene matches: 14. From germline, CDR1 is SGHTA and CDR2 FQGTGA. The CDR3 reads CASSLDGGGRLGNNEQFF. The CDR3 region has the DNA TGTGCCAGCAGCTTAGACGGGGGGGGGCGGTTGGGTAACAATGAGCAGTTCTTC.

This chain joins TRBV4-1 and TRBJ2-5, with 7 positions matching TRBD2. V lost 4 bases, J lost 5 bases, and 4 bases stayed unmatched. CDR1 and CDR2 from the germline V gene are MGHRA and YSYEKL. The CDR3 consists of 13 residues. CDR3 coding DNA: TGCGCCAGCAGCCTCGGACTAGTCGAGACCCAGTACTTC. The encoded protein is CASSLGLVETQYF.

The chain's CDR3 is CASSLRSVAGLLNTGELFF. CDR3 DNA sequence: TGTGCCAGCAGCTTGCGCTCCGTTGCGGGACTATTGAACACCGGGGAGCTGTTTTTT. The gene calls are TRBV5-5 and TRBJ2-2; 7 bases fit TRBD2. CDR3 length equals 19 residues. With V trimmed by 1 base and J by 1 base, 13 bases remained unmatched. Germline V gene data show CDR1 as SGHKS and CDR2 as YYEKEE (reference sequence).

The CDR3, as DNA: TGTGCCAGTAGCCTCAAAAGGGGTGGTAGCACTGAAGCTTTCTTT. This sequence encodes CASSLKRGGSTEAFF. The rearrangement joins TRBV19 to TRBJ1-1; TRBD1 might be the D (5 bases). The V and J ends lost 6 bases and 4 bases respectively, with 18 bases between them. Germline CDR1 is LNHDA and CDR2 is SQIVND (reference sequence). CDR3 length: 15 residues.

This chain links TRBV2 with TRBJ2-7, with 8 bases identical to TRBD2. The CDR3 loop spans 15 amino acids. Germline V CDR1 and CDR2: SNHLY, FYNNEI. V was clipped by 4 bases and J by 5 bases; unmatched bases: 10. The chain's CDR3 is CASSVPGGAKNEQYF. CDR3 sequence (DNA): TGTGCCAGCAGTGTTCCGGGGGGGGCAAAGAACGAGCAGTACTTC.

CDR3 in DNA: TGTGCCAGCAGAGCCTTGGCGGATGATACGCAGTATTTT. This translates into CASRALADDTQYF. The chain links TRBV7-9 to TRBJ2-3, with D unclear. The CDR3 runs 13 residues. V was clipped by 6 bases and J by 6 bases, with 13 bases between them. The germline CDR1 and CDR2 sequences are SEHNR and FQNEAQ (reference sequence).

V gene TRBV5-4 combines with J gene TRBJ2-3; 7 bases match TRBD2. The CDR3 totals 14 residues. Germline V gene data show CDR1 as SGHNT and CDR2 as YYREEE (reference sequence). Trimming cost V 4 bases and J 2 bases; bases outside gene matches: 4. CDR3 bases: TGTGCCAGCAGCGGTCGGGAGGACACAGATACGCAGTATTTT. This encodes CASSGREDTDTQYF.